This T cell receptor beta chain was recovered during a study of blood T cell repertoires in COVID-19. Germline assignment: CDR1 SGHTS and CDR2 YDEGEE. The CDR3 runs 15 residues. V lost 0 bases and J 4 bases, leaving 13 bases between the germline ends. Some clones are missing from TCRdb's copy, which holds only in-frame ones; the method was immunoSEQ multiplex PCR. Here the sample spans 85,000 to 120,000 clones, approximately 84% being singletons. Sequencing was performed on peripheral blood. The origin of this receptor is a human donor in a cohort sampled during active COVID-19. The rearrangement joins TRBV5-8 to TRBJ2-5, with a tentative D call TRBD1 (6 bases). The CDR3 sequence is CASSLGRQGGETQYF. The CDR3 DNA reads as TGTGCCAGCAGCTTGGGTCGCCAAGGGGGAGAGACCCAGTACTTC.